This T cell receptor beta chain was captured by sequencing in a study of OX40 agonist ivuxolimab in advanced cancers. Cycle 7 day 1, cycle 4 day 1, and baseline were the timepoints at which blood was sampled. CDR1 is SEHNR and CDR2 is FQNEAQ in the germline V gene (reference sequence). V was trimmed by 4 bases and J by 7 bases, leaving 16 bases between them. The CDR3 contains 15 residues. The table came from immunoSEQ multiplex PCR; TCRdb's copy has only in-frame clones and leaves some out. The data show approximately 86,000 clones, with roughly 86% seen just once and roughly 6% held by the top ten. Comment on this clone: As yet, its antigen is unknown.

Study results and caveats: Relative to CD4+ cells, CD8+ T cells on average had more expanded clones.

This chain connects TRBV7-9 to TRBJ2-2, with D tentatively TRBD1 (6 bases). The clonotype comes from an adult with an advanced solid tumor such as melanoma, head and neck, liver or kidney cancer. Source: CD4+ or CD8+ T cells sorted from blood, taken in a trial of the OX40 agonist ivuxolimab. The CDR3 spells CASSSGTGLGGELFF. The CDR3 bases are TGTGCCAGCAGCTCCGGAACAGGGTTGGGCGGGGAGCTGTTTTTT.